The T cell receptor (beta chain) under discussion was sequenced for a study of shared clonotypes between healthy human individuals. V was trimmed by 6 bases and J by 6 bases, leaving 15 bases between them. CDR1 and CDR2 (germline): SNHLY, FYNNEI. This CDR3 contains 13 residues. The study, taken as a whole, reports: Donors were few, which limited the genetic and exposure-history diversity represented.

Unsorted samples relied on about 100 million PBMCs, which served as the source of genomic DNA. This clone was counted once. Its antigen is undetermined. Produced via immunoSEQ multiplex PCR; TCRdb's table is partial and in-frame only. Seen here are about 490,000 clones, about 82% observed once, and the top ten hold about an eighth. The chain carries TRBV2 and TRBJ2-7, with D possibly called TRBD1 or TRBD2 (5 bases each). Sequenced: PBMCs. The clonotype was recovered from a woman aged 40 to 49 in good health. Some clones in this sample may be carry-over from other donors' samples. The CDR3 bases are TGTGCCAGCAGCCTCGGGACCGTCGTCGAGCAGTACTTC. Protein: CASSLGTVVEQYF.